The 24 T cell receptor beta chains given below trace back to one sample, sequenced in a study of T cells in Graves' hyperthyroidism and ophthalmopathy. The source material, RNA transcripts, was used to amplify TCR beta CDR3 regions. The HTBI primer set served for first-round RT-PCR of the TCR CDR3. TCRdb re-analysed the multiplex PCR reads in MiXCR, keeping a single row per CDR3 protein. The table lists roughly 250,000 distinct CDR3 sequences, roughly 15% of them singletons. The specimen was blood. The receptor source for this set is a woman in her thirties or forties with Graves' hyperthyroidism that later progressed to Graves' ophthalmopathy.

This clonotype occurred many times. This chain connects TRBV12-3 or TRBV12-4 to TRBJ2-1; D possibly matches TRBD1 or TRBD2 (5 bases each). The CDR3 is 21 amino acids. Trimming took 4 bases from V and 0 from J, leaving 28 bases between them. The CDR3 DNA reads TGTGCCAGCAGTTCCCGACACGGGGCCCTCCTTGGACCGAGCTCCTACAATGAGCAGTTCTTC. It translates to CASSSRHGALLGPSSYNEQFF.

This clonotype appeared a few times. The chain employs TRBV6-1 and TRBJ1-1; D unclear. The germline CDR1 and CDR2 sequences are MNHNS and SASEGT. The CDR3 runs 15 residues. Between the trimmed V and J ends, which lost 6 bases and 3 bases, there was a span of 17 bases. CDR3 sequence reads: CASSGLYYWDTEAFF. The DNA for the CDR3 is TGTGCCAGCAGCGGATTGTATTATTGGGACACTGAAGCTTTCTTT.

There are many counts of this clonotype. V gene TRBV19 combines with J gene TRBJ2-7; 9 bases map to TRBD1. Germline CDR1 and CDR2: LNHDA and SQIVND (reference sequence). The CDR3 runs 20 residues. V lost 6 bases, J lost 1 base, and 22 bases stayed unmatched. CDR3 in amino acids: CASSAGELTGGAGWSYEQYF. CDR3 sequence (DNA): TGTGCCAGTAGCGCCGGAGAGCTTACAGGGGGCGCTGGGTGGTCCTACGAGCAGTACTTC.

This clonotype was observed at least ten times. CDR3 amino acids: CASSPLRGQRSNQPQHF. For the CDR3, the DNA is TGTGCCAGCAGCCCACTGAGGGGACAGCGTAGCAATCAGCCCCAGCATTTT. The chain recombines TRBV28 with TRBJ1-5; 7 positions match TRBD1. Germline CDR1 reads MDHEN; CDR2 reads SYDVKM. The CDR3 sequence is 17 residues long. V shed 6 bases, J shed 0 bases, and the junction held 11 bases outside the gene matches.

The chain links TRBV18 to TRBJ1-3; TRBD1 matches at 9 bases. The junction had 3 bases not matched to a gene; V was cut back by 0 bases and J by 0 bases. CDR3 size: 17 residues. From germline, CDR1 is KGHSH and CDR2 LQKENI. The CDR3 is CASSPPLGQGSGNTIYF. The CDR3 coding sequence is TGTGCCAGCTCACCACCGTTGGGACAGGGCTCTGGAAACACCATATATTTT.

This clonotype was detected ten times or more. This chain uses TRBV6-1 with TRBJ2-7, with a tentative D call TRBD2 (5 bases). The germline V gene has CDR1 MNHNS and CDR2 SASEGT. The CDR3 is made up of 13 amino acids. V was pared by 6 bases and J by 5 bases, with 14 bases between. CDR3 sequence (DNA): TGTGCCAGCAGCCAGTGGGAGAGGAACGAGCAGTACTTC. It encodes CASSQWERNEQYF.

This clonotype appeared many times. The chain couples TRBV30 to TRBJ1-1; D ambiguous. The CDR3 covers 13 residues. Trimming cost V 4 bases and J 5 bases, with 14 bases left between them. Germline V gene lookup returns CDR1 GTSNPN and CDR2 SVGIG (reference sequence). The CDR3 loop reads CAWTLSFLTEAFF. In nucleotides, the CDR3 is TGTGCCTGGACCCTCTCTTTCCTAACTGAAGCTTTCTTT.

This clonotype was observed many times. The rearrangement links TRBV20-1 to TRBJ1-1; possible D gene TRBD1, 5 bases. The CDR3 has 14 amino acids. Germline assignment: CDR1 DFQATT and CDR2 SNEGSKA (reference sequence). Trimming stripped 6 bases from V and 3 bases from J, with 17 bases between. The CDR3: CSAINGHMDTEAFF. CDR3 nucleotide sequence: TGCAGTGCCATAAACGGACATATGGACACTGAAGCTTTCTTT.

The chain links TRBV10-2 to TRBJ2-3; 9 bases are shared with TRBD2. V trimming: 7 bases; J trimming: 1 base; junction bases outside the gene matches: 6. Per germline, CDR1 WSHSY and CDR2 SAAADI. The CDR3 extends over 15 amino acids. CDR3 DNA: TGCGCCAGCACCCCGACTAGCGGCGGCACAGATACGCAGTATTTT. Translation gives CASTPTSGGTDTQYF.

This clonotype has at least ten counts. The chain recombines TRBV6-1 with TRBJ1-2; 7 nucleotides line up with TRBD1. Germline CDR1 is MNHNS and CDR2 is SASEGT. This CDR3 has 14 amino acids. V lost 6 bases, J lost 5 bases, and 9 bases stayed unmatched. This CDR3 is CASSPGQNRYGYTF. Here the CDR3 DNA reads TGTGCCAGCAGCCCGGGACAGAACAGATATGGCTACACCTTC.

This clonotype showed up many times. V and J are TRBV5-6 and TRBJ2-3; D unclear. Between the trimmed V and J ends, which lost 9 bases and 1 base, there was a span of 3 bases. Germline CDR1 is SGHDT and CDR2 is YYEEEE. This CDR3 contains 10 residues. The CDR3 DNA reads TGTGCCACAGGCACAGATACGCAGTATTTT. Protein sequence: CATGTDTQYF. The variable domain in full, with the rest retrieved from reference TRBV5-6 and TRBJ2-3, is DAGVTQSPTHLIKTRGQQVTLRCSPKSGHDTVSWYQQALGQGPQFIFQYYEEEERQRGNFPDRFSGHQFPNYSSELNVNALLLGDSALYLCATGTDTQYFGPGTRLTVL.

This clonotype has ten or more counts. The chain combines TRBV12-3 or TRBV12-4 with TRBJ2-1; either TRBD1 or TRBD2 may supply D (6 bases each). This CDR3 is 16 amino acids long. Trimming took off 3 bases at V and 6 bases at J, with 18 bases between the two ends. This CDR3 reads CASSFITGAEGNEQFF. The DNA of the CDR3 is TGTGCCAGCAGTTTTATCACGGGGGCTGAGGGCAATGAGCAGTTCTTC.

The sample holds many counts of this clonotype. The chain has TRBV12-3 or TRBV12-4 and TRBJ1-5; the D gene is possibly TRBD1 (5 bases). The CDR3 contains 15 residues. V lost 5 bases to trimming and J lost 4 bases, with 15 bases between them. The CDR3 region has the DNA TGTGCCAGCAGTCCGACAAGGGACCGAAATCAGCCCCAGCATTTT. Its translation: CASSPTRDRNQPQHF.

There are many counts of this clonotype. Here the CDR3 DNA reads TGTGCCTGGAGTGTAGGTGACAGGGTAGTCCAGCCCCAGCATTTT. Translation: CAWSVGDRVVQPQHF. The rearrangement joins TRBV30 to TRBJ1-5; 7 nucleotides match TRBD1. J gave up 7 bases and V 0 bases, and 9 bases lay outside the gene matches. In germline, CDR1 is GTSNPN, CDR2 SVGIG (reference sequence). The CDR3 sequence is 15 residues long.

A few counts support this clonotype. The chain has TRBV5-6 and TRBJ2-7, with D maybe TRBD1 (5 bases). Germline V CDR1 and CDR2: SGHDT, YYEEEE. V was clipped by 0 bases and J by 0 bases, with 10 bases between them. The CDR3 has 15 amino acids. The CDR3 region has the DNA TGTGCCAGCAGCTTGGGGTGGGGCGCCTCCTACGAGCAGTACTTC. It encodes CASSLGWGASYEQYF.

At least ten counts were recorded for this clonotype. The chain links TRBV12-3 or TRBV12-4 to TRBJ2-7; tentative D call: TRBD2 (6 bases). The V end was cut by 5 bases, the J end by 2 bases, with 10 bases between. The CDR3 runs 13 residues. CDR3 nucleotides: TGTGCCAGCAGTGGAGGGGTGACCTACGAGCAGTACTTC. It translates to CASSGGVTYEQYF.

At least ten counts were recorded for this clonotype. This chain links TRBV6-1 with TRBJ2-7; D possibly corresponds to TRBD1 (5 bases). The CDR3 totals 15 residues. CDR1 is MNHNS and CDR2 is SASEGT in the germline V gene. Trimming cost V 1 base and J 2 bases, with 12 bases left between them. The CDR3 nucleotides read TGTGCCAGCAGTGAAGTTTTAGGGGTCACCTACGAGCAGTACTTC. Translated, it gives CASSEVLGVTYEQYF.

Worth noting for this clonotype: Since a much larger clone is just one base distant, this may be a read error. The chain couples TRBV5-1 to TRBJ2-7, with 7 bases fitting TRBD1. The germline gives CDR1 SGHRS, CDR2 YFSETQ. The CDR3 sequence is 15 residues long. DNA of the CDR3: TGCGCCAGCAGCTGGGGTTTTGACAGGGTTTACGAGCACTACTTC. Amino acid sequence: CASSWGFDRVYEHYF.

This clonotype was counted ten times or more. CDR3 coding DNA: TGTGCCAGCAGCTGGACGTCTGGGGCCAACGTCCTGACTTTC. Translation gives CASSWTSGANVLTF. The chain joins TRBV6-1 to TRBJ2-6; no reliable D call. Germline V gene data show CDR1 as MNHNS and CDR2 as SASEGT. V lost 6 bases to trimming and J lost 1 base, with 7 bases between them. The CDR3 contains 14 residues.

The rearrangement uses TRBV5-1 and TRBJ2-2; possible D gene TRBD2, 6 bases. Germline loops: CDR1 SGHRS, CDR2 YFSETQ. The CDR3 has 16 residues. V shed 4 bases and J shed 2 bases, with 15 bases lying between them. CDR3 sequence: CASSPKWDFNTGELFF. The CDR3 DNA reads as TGCGCCAGCAGCCCAAAGTGGGACTTTAACACCGGGGAGCTGTTTTTT.

This clonotype was observed at least ten times. V is TRBV15 and J is TRBJ1-1; D remains unclear. V was trimmed by 6 bases and J by 1 base, leaving 9 bases between them. Germline values: CDR1 LNHNV, CDR2 YYDKDF (reference sequence). The length of the CDR3 is 13 residues. CDR3 coding DNA: TGTGCCACCAGTTCAGAACCGAACACTGAAGCTTTCTTT. This encodes CATSSEPNTEAFF.

V is TRBV6-1 and J is TRBJ1-5, with a tentative D call TRBD1 (5 bases). The length of the CDR3 is 15 residues. Germline CDR1 and CDR2: MNHNS and SASEGT. Trimming removed 8 bases from V and 0 bases from J, with 14 bases in between. The CDR3: CASRGGTASNQPQHF. The CDR3 nucleotides are TGTGCCAGCCGGGGGGGGACGGCTAGCAATCAGCCCCAGCATTTT.

This chain connects TRBV27 to TRBJ1-5, with a weak D call TRBD1 (5 bases). V lost 7 bases and J 5 bases, leaving 15 bases between the germline ends. Germline V gene data show CDR1 as MNHEY and CDR2 as SMNVEV (reference sequence). CDR3 size: 14 residues. CDR3 sequence reads: CASILWGGDQPQHF. As DNA, the CDR3 is TGTGCCAGCATCCTTTGGGGGGGGGATCAGCCCCAGCATTTT.

This clonotype came up many times. CDR3 residues: CASSSPARRWGYTF. DNA of the CDR3: TGTGCCAGCAGTTCCCCGGCCCGCCGGTGGGGCTACACCTTC. The gene calls are TRBV28 and TRBJ1-2; D ambiguous. Germline CDR1 and CDR2: MDHEN and SYDVKM. The CDR3 consists of 14 residues. The V end was cut by 4 bases, the J end by 8 bases, with 17 bases between.